This entry lists 18 T cell receptor beta chains sequenced from one sample in a study of CD4 T cells in relation to SARS-CoV-2 and coronaviruses. Libraries were prepared by immunoSEQ multiplex PCR; TCRdb keeps only in-frame clonotypes and omits some of them. The sample includes around 65,000 clones, 87% of them seen just once. CD4+ T cells from unexposed donors were obtained before the COVID-19 pandemic (2011-2018). Source material: memory CD4+ T cells from PBMCs. The receptor source for this set is a human donor in good health.

This clone was detected a few times. The chain is built from TRBV15 and TRBJ1-2; weak D call: TRBD1 (5 bases). CDR1 and CDR2 from the germline V gene are LNHNV and YYDKDF (reference sequence). CDR3 length: 13 amino acids. Trimming took 4 bases from V and 7 from J, leaving 13 bases between them. For the CDR3, the DNA is TGTGCCACCAGCATTGGGGGGGGTACTGGCTACACCTTC. Protein sequence: CATSIGGGTGYTF.

The chain has TRBV20-1 and TRBJ2-5; D is ambiguous. CDR1 DFQATT and CDR2 SNEGSKA come from the germline V gene (reference sequence). This CDR3 spans 11 amino acids. Trimming removed 1 base from V and 2 bases from J, with 2 bases in between. CDR3 protein: CSARAQETQYF. The CDR3 DNA follows: TGCAGTGCTAGAGCTCAAGAGACCCAGTACTTC.

The chain combines TRBV5-5 with TRBJ1-1; D remains ambiguous. The V end was cut by 0 bases, the J end by 3 bases, with 12 bases between. Germline CDR1 SGHKS, CDR2 YYEKEE (reference sequence). This CDR3 spans 15 amino acids. Here the CDR3 DNA reads TGTGCCAGCAGCTTGGCCAGGCCGGCGGACACTGAAGCTTTCTTT. It yields the protein CASSLARPADTEAFF.

This clone was found a few times. Here the CDR3 reads CASSPGQGRHRGEKLFF. The CDR3, as DNA: TGTGCCAGCAGCCCGGGACAGGGTAGACATAGAGGTGAAAAACTGTTTTTT. The chain couples TRBV14 to TRBJ1-4, with TRBD1 identical over 9 bases. CDR3 length: 17 amino acids. The V segment lost 4 bases and the J segment 7 bases; nucleotides outside the gene matches: 13. Germline CDR1 and CDR2: SGHDN and FVKESK.

The chain combines TRBV5-4 with TRBJ2-7, with 14 bases lining up with TRBD2. The CDR3 extends over 15 amino acids. Germline V lookup: CDR1 SGHNT, CDR2 YYREEE (reference sequence). With 4 bases clipped from V and 6 bases from J, the junction kept 6 bases outside the gene matches. The CDR3 region has the DNA TGTGCCAGCAGCCCGGGACTAGCGGGAGCGGTCGAGCAGTACTTC. It specifies CASSPGLAGAVEQYF.

The chain couples TRBV9 to TRBJ2-1, with D perhaps TRBD1 or TRBD2 (5 bases each). CDR3 size: 13 residues. Trimming cost V 6 bases and J 4 bases, with 11 bases left between them. Germline V CDR1 and CDR2: SGDLS, YYNGEE. In nucleotides, the CDR3 is TGTGCCAGCACAAGGGACGGATACAATGAGCAGTTCTTC. Protein sequence: CASTRDGYNEQFF.

The chain links TRBV5-4 to TRBJ2-3, with TRBD2 matching 10 bases. The V and J ends lost 3 bases and 4 bases, in that order; junction bases with no gene match: 5. The germline V gene encodes CDR1 SGHNT and CDR2 YYREEE (reference sequence). The CDR3 covers 15 residues. CDR3 amino acids: CASSSSGRWPDTQYF. The CDR3 DNA reads TGTGCCAGCAGCTCTAGCGGGAGATGGCCAGATACGCAGTATTTT.

V is TRBV5-4 and J is TRBJ2-7; 7 bases fit TRBD1. V was pared by 4 bases and J by 0 bases, with 7 bases of the junction left unmatched. The CDR3 consists of 15 residues. CDR1 SGHNT and CDR2 YYREEE come from the germline V gene (reference sequence). The CDR3, as DNA: TGTGCCAGCAGCCCGGAAGGGGGCGACTCCTACGAGCAGTACTTC. Translated: CASSPEGGDSYEQYF.

The CDR3 sequence: CASSPTDRVNSPLHF. The DNA for the CDR3 is TGCGCCAGCAGCCCGACGGACAGGGTTAATTCACCCCTCCACTTT. This chain connects TRBV5-1 to TRBJ1-6; 8 bases are a match to TRBD1. V lost 4 bases to trimming and J lost 6 bases; unmatched junction nucleotides: 6. Germline V CDR1 and CDR2: SGHRS, YFSETQ. This CDR3 spans 15 amino acids.

The chain carries TRBV12-5 and TRBJ2-5; the D is unclear. This CDR3 contains 14 residues. The germline V gene encodes CDR1 LGHNT and CDR2 FRNRAP. Trimming pared 4 bases from V and 5 bases from J, leaving 14 bases between. CDR3 loop: CASGWGSAPETQYF. CDR3 coding DNA: TGTGCTAGTGGTTGGGGTAGTGCCCCCGAGACCCAGTACTTC. Complete variable domain (other parts from reference TRBV12-5 and TRBJ2-5): DARVTQTPRHKVTEMGQEVTMRCQPILGHNTVFWYRQTMMQGLELLAYFRNRAPLDDSGMPKDRFSAEMPDATLATLKIQPSEPRDSAVYFCASGWGSAPETQYFGPGTRLLVL.

This chain joins TRBV29-1 and TRBJ1-4; TRBD1 matches at 7 bases. This CDR3 contains 11 residues. The germline gives CDR1 SQVTM, CDR2 ANQGSEA. The V segment lost 6 bases and the J segment 8 bases; nucleotides outside the gene matches: 3. The CDR3 loop reads CSVPTGEKLFF. The DNA for the CDR3 is TGCAGCGTCCCGACAGGGGAAAAACTGTTTTTT.

This clone was observed a single time. The gene calls are TRBV6-5 and TRBJ2-3; 10 bases align to TRBD1. Per germline, CDR1 MNHEY and CDR2 SVGAGI. This CDR3 is 15 amino acids long. The junction had 6 bases not matched to a gene; V was cut back by 9 bases and J by 0 bases. CDR3 sequence (DNA): TGTGCCAGTAAGACAGGGGGCGCGAGCACAGATACGCAGTATTTT. Translated, it gives CASKTGGASTDTQYF.

The rearrangement uses TRBV6-5 and TRBJ2-7; D possibly uses TRBD1 or TRBD2 (5 bases each). V was pared by 0 bases and J by 3 bases, with 12 bases between. There are 15 residues in the CDR3. The germline V gene has CDR1 MNHEY and CDR2 SVGAGI. The DNA of the CDR3 is TGTGCCAGCAGTTACTCCGATCTGGGGGTCTACGAGCAGTACTTC. This translates into CASSYSDLGVYEQYF.

V usage is TRBV7-9 and J usage is TRBJ1-2; no definite D call. Germline V gene data show CDR1 as SEHNR and CDR2 as FQNEAQ (reference sequence). The CDR3 is 14 amino acids. Trimming removed 2 bases from V and 4 bases from J, with 11 bases in between. CDR3 DNA: TGTGCCAGCAGCTTATTCGGGCAGACCTATGGCTACACCTTC. It encodes CASSLFGQTYGYTF. The full variable domain, rest sourced from reference TRBV7-9 and TRBJ1-2, is DTGVSQNPRHKITKRGQNVTFRCDPISEHNRLYWYRQTLGQGPEFLTYFQNEAQLEKSRLLSDRFSAERPKGSFSTLEIQRTEQGDSAMYLCASSLFGQTYGYTFGSGTRLTVV.

The chain uses TRBV5-1 and TRBJ2-3, with a weak D call TRBD2 (5 bases). V gave up 1 base and J gave up 4 bases, with 13 bases separating them. Germline loops: CDR1 SGHRS, CDR2 YFSETQ. The CDR3 runs to 15 residues. In nucleotides, the CDR3 is TGCGCCAGCAGCTTGTCGGGGTGGCAAGCAGATACGCAGTATTTT. Encoded protein: CASSLSGWQADTQYF.

This chain connects TRBV5-4 to TRBJ1-1; D uncertain. From germline, CDR1 is SGHNT and CDR2 YYREEE (reference sequence). This CDR3 has 12 residues. V shed 5 bases and J shed 1 base, with 6 bases lying between them. The CDR3 DNA follows: TGTGCCAGCAGAGTCGGGAACACTGAAGCTTTCTTT. This encodes CASRVGNTEAFF.

The gene calls are TRBV5-1 and TRBJ2-2; D might be TRBD1 (5 bases). Trimming removed 0 bases at V and 4 bases at J, with 10 bases between. This CDR3 has 15 amino acids. Germline V gene data show CDR1 as SGHRS and CDR2 as YFSETQ. The CDR3 protein is CASSLAGQGTGELFF. The DNA of the CDR3 is TGCGCCAGCAGCTTGGCTGGGCAGGGCACCGGGGAGCTGTTTTTT.

This chain connects TRBV9 to TRBJ1-1; 9 nucleotides align to TRBD1. The CDR3 totals 17 residues. V was clipped by 3 bases and J by 4 bases; unmatched bases: 13. Per germline, CDR1 SGDLS and CDR2 YYNGEE. The CDR3 protein is CASSEFRGQGTATEAFF. CDR3 in DNA: TGTGCCAGCAGCGAGTTTCGGGGACAGGGTACGGCCACTGAAGCTTTCTTT.